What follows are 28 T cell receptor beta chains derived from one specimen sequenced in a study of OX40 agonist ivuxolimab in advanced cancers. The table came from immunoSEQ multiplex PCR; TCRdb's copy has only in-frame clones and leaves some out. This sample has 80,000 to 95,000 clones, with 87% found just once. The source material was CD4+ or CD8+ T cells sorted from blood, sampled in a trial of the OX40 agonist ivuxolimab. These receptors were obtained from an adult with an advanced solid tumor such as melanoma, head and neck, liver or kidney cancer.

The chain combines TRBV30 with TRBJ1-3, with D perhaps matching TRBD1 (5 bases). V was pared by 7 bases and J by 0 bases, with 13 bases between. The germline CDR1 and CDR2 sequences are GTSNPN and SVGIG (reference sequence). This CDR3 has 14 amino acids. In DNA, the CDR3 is TGTGCCTTTTCGGGACTGCACTCTGGAAACACCATATATTTT. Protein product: CAFSGLHSGNTIYF.

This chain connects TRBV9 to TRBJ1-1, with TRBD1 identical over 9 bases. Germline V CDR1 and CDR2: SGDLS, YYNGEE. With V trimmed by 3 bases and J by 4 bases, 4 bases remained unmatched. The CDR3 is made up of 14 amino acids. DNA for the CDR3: TGTGCCAGCAGCGCGGACAGGGGATCCACTGAAGCTTTCTTT. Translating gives CASSADRGSTEAFF. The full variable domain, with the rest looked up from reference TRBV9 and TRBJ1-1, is DSGVTQTPKHLITATGQRVTLRCSPRSGDLSVYWYQQSLDQGLQFLIQYYNGEERAKGNILERFSAQQFPDLHSELNLSSLELGDSALYFCASSADRGSTEAFFGQGTRLTVV.

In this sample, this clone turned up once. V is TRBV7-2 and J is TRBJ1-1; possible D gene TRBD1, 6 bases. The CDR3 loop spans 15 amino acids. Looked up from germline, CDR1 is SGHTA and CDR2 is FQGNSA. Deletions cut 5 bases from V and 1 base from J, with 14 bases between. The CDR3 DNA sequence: TGTGCCAGCAGCCCTCACGGGGGGGCGAACACTGAAGCTTTCTTT. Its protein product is CASSPHGGANTEAFF. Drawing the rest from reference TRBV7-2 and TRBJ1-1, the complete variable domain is GAGVSQSPSNKVTEKGKDVELRCDPISGHTALYWYRQSLGQGLEFLIYFQGNSAPDKSGLPSDRFSAERTGGSVSTLTIQRTQQEDSAVYLCASSPHGGANTEAFFGQGTRLTVV.

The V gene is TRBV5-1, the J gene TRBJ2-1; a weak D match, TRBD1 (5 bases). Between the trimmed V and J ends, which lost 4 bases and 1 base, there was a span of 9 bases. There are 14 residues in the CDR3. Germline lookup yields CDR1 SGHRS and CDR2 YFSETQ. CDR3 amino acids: CASSGDRSYNEQFF. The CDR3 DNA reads TGCGCCAGCAGCGGTGACAGATCCTACAATGAGCAGTTCTTC.

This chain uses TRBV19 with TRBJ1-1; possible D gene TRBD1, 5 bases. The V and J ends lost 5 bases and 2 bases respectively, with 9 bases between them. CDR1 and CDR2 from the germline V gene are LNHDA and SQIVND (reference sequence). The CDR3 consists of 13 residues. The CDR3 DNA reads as TGTGCCAGTAGTTCGGGACTCAACACTGAAGCTTTCTTT. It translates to CASSSGLNTEAFF.

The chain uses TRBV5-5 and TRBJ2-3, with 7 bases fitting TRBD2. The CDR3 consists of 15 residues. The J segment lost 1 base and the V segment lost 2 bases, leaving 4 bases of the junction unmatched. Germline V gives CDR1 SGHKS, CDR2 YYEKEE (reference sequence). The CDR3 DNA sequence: TGTGCCAGCAGCTTAGGGAGGGGCGGCACAGATACGCAGTATTTT. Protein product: CASSLGRGGTDTQYF.

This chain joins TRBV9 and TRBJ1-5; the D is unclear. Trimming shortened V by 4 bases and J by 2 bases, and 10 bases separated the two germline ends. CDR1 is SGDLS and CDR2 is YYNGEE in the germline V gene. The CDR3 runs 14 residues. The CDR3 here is CASSLNPGNQPQHF. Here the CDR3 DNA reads TGTGCCAGCAGCCTCAACCCTGGCAATCAGCCCCAGCATTTT.

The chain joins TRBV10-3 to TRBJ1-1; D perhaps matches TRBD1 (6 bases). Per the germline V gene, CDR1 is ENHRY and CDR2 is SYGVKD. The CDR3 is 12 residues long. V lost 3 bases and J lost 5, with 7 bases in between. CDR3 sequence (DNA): TGTGCCATCAGTGATAGGGGGACTGAAGCTTTCTTT. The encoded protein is CAISDRGTEAFF.

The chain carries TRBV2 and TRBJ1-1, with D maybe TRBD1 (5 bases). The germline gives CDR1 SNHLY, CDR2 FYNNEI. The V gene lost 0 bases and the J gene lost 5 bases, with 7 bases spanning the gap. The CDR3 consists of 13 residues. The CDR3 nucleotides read TGTGCCAGCAGTGAAGCACCAGGGACTGAAGCTTTCTTT. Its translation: CASSEAPGTEAFF.

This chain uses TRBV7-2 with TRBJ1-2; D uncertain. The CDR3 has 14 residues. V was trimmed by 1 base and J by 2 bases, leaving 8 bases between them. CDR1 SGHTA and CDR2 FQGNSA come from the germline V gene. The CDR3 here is CASSLELVNYGYTF. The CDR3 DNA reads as TGTGCCAGCAGCTTAGAATTAGTGAACTATGGCTACACCTTC.

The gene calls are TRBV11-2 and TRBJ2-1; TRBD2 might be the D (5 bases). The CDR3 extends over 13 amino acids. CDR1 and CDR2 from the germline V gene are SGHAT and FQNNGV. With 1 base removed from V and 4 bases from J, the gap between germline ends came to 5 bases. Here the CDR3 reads CASSLGGYNEQFF. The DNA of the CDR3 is TGTGCCAGCAGCTTAGGCGGGTACAATGAGCAGTTCTTC.

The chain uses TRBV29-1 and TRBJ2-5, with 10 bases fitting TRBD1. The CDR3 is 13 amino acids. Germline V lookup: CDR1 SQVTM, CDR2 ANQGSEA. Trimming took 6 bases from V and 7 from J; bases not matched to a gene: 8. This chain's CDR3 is CSVEGQGTVTQYF. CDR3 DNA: TGCAGCGTAGAGGGACAGGGGACAGTGACCCAGTACTTC.

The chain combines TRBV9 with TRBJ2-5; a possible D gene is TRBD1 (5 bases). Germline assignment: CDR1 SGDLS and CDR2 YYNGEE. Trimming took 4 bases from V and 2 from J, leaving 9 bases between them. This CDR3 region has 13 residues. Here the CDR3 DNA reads TGTGCCAGCAGCCCCCGACAGCAAGAGACCCAGTACTTC. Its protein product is CASSPRQQETQYF. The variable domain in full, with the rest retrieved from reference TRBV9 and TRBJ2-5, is DSGVTQTPKHLITATGQRVTLRCSPRSGDLSVYWYQQSLDQGLQFLIQYYNGEERAKGNILERFSAQQFPDLHSELNLSSLELGDSALYFCASSPRQQETQYFGPGTRLLVL.

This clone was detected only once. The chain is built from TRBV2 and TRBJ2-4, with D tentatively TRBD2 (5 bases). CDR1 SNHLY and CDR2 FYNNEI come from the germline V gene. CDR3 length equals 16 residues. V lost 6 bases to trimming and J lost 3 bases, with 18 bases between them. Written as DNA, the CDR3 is TGTGCCAGCAGGACTCTGCGGGCAACGCGCAAAAACATTCAGTACTTC. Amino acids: CASRTLRATRKNIQYF.

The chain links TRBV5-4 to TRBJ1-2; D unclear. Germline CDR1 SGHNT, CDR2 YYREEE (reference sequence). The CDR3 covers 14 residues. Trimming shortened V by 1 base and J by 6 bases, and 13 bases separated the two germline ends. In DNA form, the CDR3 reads TGTGCCAGCAGCTTGTCCCGTGCACAAAATGGCTACACCTTC. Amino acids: CASSLSRAQNGYTF.

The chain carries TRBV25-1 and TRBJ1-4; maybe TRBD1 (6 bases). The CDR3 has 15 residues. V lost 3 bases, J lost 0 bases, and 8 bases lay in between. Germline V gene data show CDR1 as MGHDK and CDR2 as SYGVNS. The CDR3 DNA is TGTGCCAGCAGTGACGGGGGCGCAACTAATGAAAAACTGTTTTTT. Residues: CASSDGGATNEKLFF.

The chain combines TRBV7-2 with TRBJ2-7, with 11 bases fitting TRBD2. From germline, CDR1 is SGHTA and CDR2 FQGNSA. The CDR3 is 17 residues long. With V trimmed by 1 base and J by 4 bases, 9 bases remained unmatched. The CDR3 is CASSLVGLVAGGYEQYF. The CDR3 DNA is TGTGCCAGCAGCTTAGTAGGTTTGGTAGCGGGAGGGTACGAGCAGTACTTC.

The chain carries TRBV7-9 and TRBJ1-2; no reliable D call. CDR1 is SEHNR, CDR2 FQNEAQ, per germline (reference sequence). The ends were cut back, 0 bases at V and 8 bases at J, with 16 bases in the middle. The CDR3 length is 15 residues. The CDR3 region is CASSLAIGSIKGYTF. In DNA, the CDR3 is TGTGCCAGCAGCTTAGCTATAGGGTCCATAAAGGGCTACACCTTC.

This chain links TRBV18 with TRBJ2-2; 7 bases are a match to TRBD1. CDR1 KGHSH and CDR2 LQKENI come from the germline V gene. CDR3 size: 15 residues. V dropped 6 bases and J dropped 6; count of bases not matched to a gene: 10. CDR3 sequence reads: CASSALQGDAGELFF. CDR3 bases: TGTGCCAGCTCGGCCCTCCAGGGGGACGCCGGGGAGCTGTTTTTT.

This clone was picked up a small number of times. The CDR3 spells CASSLNGPYGYTF. The CDR3 coding sequence is TGTGCCAGCAGCTTAAACGGACCCTATGGCTACACCTTC. This chain connects TRBV7-2 to TRBJ1-2, with unresolved D. The CDR3 is 13 amino acids. Germline CDR1 SGHTA, CDR2 FQGNSA. Trimming left V 2 bases short and J 4 bases short, with 8 bases between.

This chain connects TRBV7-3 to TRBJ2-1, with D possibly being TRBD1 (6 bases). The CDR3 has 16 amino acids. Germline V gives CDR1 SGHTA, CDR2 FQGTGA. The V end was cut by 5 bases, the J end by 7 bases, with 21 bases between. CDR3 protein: CASSPRGSRGGNEQFF. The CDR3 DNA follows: TGTGCCAGCAGCCCAAGGGGGTCCAGGGGCGGGAATGAGCAGTTCTTC.

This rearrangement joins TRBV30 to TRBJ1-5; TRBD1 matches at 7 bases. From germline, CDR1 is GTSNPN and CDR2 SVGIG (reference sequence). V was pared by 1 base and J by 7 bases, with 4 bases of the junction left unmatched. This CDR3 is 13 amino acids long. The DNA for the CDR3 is TGTGCCTGGAGTGCCAGGGGGGAACAGCCCCAGCATTTT. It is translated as CAWSARGEQPQHF.

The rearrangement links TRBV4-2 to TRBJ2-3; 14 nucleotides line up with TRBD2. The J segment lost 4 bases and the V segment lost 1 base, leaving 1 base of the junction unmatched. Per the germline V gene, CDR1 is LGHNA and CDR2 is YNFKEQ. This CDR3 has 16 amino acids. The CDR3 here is CASSQVTSGGADTQYF. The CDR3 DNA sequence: TGTGCCAGCAGCCAAGTGACTAGCGGGGGGGCAGATACGCAGTATTTT.

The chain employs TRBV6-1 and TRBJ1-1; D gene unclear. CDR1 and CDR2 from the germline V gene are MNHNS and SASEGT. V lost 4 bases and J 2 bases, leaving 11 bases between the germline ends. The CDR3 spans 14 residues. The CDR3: CASSAGGANTEAFF. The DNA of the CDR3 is TGTGCCAGCAGTGCGGGCGGAGCTAACACTGAAGCTTTCTTT.

CDR3 sequence reads: CASSLSSGELFF. The CDR3 bases are TGTGCCAGCAGCTTGTCGTCCGGGGAGCTGTTTTTT. The chain recombines TRBV7-3 with TRBJ2-2; D is uncertain. The CDR3 contains 12 residues. V was trimmed by 3 bases and J by 6 bases, leaving 5 bases between them. Germline CDR1 is SGHTA and CDR2 is FQGTGA.

CDR3 sequence: CASSARQGGFGTIYF. DNA of the CDR3: TGTGCCAGCAGCGCCCGACAGGGAGGGTTTGGCACCATATATTTT. The chain links TRBV9 to TRBJ1-3, with TRBD1 matching over 7 bases. Germline V gene sequence: CDR1 SGDLS, CDR2 YYNGEE. This CDR3 comprises 15 residues. Germline trimming cut 3 bases from V and 9 bases from J; bases unmatched to any gene: 12.

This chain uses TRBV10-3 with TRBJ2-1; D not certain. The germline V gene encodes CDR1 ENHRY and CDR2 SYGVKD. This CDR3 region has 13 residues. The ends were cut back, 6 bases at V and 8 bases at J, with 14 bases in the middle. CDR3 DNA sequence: TGTGCCATCAGGCTATCCTCCCTTGATGAGCAGTTCTTC. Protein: CAIRLSSLDEQFF.

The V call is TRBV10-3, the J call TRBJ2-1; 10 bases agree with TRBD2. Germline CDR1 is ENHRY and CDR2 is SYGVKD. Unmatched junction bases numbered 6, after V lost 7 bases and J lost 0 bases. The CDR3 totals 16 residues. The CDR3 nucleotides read TGTGCCATCACTAATAGCGGGGGGAGCTCCTACAATGAGCAGTTCTTC. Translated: CAITNSGGSSYNEQFF.